The present T cell receptor beta chain was sequenced within a study of prognosis after radiotherapy for stage I lung cancer. General study results and limits: Between patients with and without metastases, TRBV and TRBJ gene usage reportedly differed. Following stereotactic body radiation therapy, unique TCR clone counts fell, with a median of 10,088 versus 6,861.

The CDR3 totals 17 residues. Per the germline V gene, CDR1 is LGHNA and CDR2 is YNFKEQ. Deletions cut 0 bases from V and 0 bases from J, with 12 bases between. The genomic DNA TCR beta CDR3 region underwent two rounds of multiplex PCR. It was primers specific to each TRBV and TRBJ gene that first-round PCR used. TCRdb passed the multiplex PCR reads through MiXCR, listing each CDR3 protein once. This table has fewer than 30,000 distinct CDR3 sequences, around 30% appearing once. The table lists this clonotype with many counts. Its antigen is undetermined. The rearrangement links TRBV4-2 to TRBJ2-1; D is undetermined. The receptor was isolated from a donor at least 50 years old with non-small cell lung cancer. The specimen was PBMCs, collected before or after stereotactic body radiation therapy (not recorded which). The CDR3 region has the DNA TGTGCCAGCAGCCAAGATCAGTCCCTCAGCTCCTACAATGAGCAGTTCTTC. Protein: CASSQDQSLSSYNEQFF.